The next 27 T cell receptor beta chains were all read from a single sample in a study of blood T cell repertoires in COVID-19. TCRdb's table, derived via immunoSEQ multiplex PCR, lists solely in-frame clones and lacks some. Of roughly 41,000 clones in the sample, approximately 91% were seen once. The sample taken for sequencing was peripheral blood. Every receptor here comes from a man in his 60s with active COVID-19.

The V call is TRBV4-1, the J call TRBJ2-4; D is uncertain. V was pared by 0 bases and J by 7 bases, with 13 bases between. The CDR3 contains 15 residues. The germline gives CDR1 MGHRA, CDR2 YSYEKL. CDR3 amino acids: CASSQDLTPGNIQYF. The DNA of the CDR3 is TGCGCCAGCAGCCAAGATCTGACACCTGGGAACATTCAGTACTTC.

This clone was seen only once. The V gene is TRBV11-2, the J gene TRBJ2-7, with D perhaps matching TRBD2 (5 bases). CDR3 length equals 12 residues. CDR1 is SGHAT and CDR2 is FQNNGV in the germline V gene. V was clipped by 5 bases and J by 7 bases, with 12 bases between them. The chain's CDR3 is CASSLGVTEQYF. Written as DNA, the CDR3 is TGTGCCAGCAGCCTCGGGGTTACGGAGCAGTACTTC.

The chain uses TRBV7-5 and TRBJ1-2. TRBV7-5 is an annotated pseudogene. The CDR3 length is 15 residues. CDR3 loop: CVRSLSRDMDYGYTF. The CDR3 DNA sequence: TGTGTCAGAAGCCTCAGCCGGGATATGGACTATGGCTACACCTTC.

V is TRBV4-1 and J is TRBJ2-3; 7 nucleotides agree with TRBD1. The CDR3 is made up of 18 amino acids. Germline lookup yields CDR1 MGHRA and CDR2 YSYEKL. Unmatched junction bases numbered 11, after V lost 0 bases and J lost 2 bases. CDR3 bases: TGCGCCAGCAGCCAAGACGCGGGCGGACAGGAGAACACAGATACGCAGTATTTT. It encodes CASSQDAGGQENTDTQYF.

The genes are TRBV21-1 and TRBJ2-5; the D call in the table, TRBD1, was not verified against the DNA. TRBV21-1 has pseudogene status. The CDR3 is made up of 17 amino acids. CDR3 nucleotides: TGTGCCAGCAGCAAAGTTCCAAGGGACAGATTCCAAGAGACCCAGTACTTC. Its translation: CASSKVPRDRFQETQYF.

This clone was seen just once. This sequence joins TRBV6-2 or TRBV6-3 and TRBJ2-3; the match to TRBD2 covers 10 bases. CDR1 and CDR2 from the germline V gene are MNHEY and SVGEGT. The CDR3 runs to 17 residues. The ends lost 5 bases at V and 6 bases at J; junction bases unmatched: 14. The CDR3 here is CASSPWHTGTSDDTQYF. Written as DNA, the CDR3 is TGTGCCAGCAGTCCGTGGCACACCGGGACTAGCGATGATACGCAGTATTTT.

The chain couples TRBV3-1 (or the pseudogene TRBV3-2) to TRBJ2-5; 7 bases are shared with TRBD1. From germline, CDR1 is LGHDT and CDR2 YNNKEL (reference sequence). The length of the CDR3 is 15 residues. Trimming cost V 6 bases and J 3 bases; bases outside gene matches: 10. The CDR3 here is CASRNDREWEETQYF. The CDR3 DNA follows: TGTGCCAGCAGAAACGACAGGGAATGGGAAGAGACCCAGTACTTC.

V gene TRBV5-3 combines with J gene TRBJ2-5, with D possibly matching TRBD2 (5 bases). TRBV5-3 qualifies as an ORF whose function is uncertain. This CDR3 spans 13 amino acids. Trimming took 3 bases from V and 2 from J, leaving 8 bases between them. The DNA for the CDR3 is TGTGCCAGAAGCTGGACTGCTCAAGAGACCCAGTACTTC. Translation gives CARSWTAQETQYF.

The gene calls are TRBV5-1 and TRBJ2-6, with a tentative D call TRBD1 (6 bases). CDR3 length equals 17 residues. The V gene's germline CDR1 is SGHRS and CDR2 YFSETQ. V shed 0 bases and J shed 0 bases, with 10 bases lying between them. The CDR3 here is CASSLGTASSGANVLTF. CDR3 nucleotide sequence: TGCGCCAGCAGCTTGGGGACAGCAAGCTCTGGGGCCAACGTCCTGACTTTC.

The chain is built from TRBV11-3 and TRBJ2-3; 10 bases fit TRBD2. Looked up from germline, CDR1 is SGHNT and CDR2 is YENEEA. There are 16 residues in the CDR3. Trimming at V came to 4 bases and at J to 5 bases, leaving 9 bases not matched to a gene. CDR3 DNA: TGTGCCAGCAGCTCTAGGACTAGCGGAGGGGTAGATACGCAGTATTTT. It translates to CASSSRTSGGVDTQYF.

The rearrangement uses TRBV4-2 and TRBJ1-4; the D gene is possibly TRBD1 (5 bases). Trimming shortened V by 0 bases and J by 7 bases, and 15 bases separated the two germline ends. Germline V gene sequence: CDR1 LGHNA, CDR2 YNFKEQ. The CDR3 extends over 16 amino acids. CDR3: CASSQDLGEGSEKLFF. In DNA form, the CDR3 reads TGTGCCAGCAGCCAAGATCTAGGGGAAGGAAGTGAAAAACTGTTTTTT.

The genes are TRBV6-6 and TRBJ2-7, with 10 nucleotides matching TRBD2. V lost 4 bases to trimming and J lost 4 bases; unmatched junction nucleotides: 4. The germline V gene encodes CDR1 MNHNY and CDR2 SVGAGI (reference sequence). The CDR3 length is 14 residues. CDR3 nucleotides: TGTGCCAGCAGTTCAGGACTAGCGGATTACGAGCAGTACTTC. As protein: CASSSGLADYEQYF.

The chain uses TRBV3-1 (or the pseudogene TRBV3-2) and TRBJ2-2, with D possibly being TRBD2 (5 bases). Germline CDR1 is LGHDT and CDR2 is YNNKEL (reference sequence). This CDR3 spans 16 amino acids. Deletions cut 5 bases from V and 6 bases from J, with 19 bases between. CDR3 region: CASSFDLTGKSGELFF. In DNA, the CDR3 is TGTGCCAGCAGCTTCGACCTAACGGGGAAATCCGGGGAGCTGTTTTTT.

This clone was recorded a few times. This CDR3 reads CASSTTGTSSSGLDTQYF. As DNA, the CDR3 is TGTGCCAGCAGCACGACCGGGACTAGCTCTAGTGGATTGGATACGCAGTATTTT. The rearrangement joins TRBV7-2 to TRBJ2-3, with TRBD2 matching over 9 bases. Looked up from germline, CDR1 is SGHTA and CDR2 is FQGNSA. The junction had 18 bases not matched to a gene; V was cut back by 5 bases and J by 6 bases. This CDR3 is built from 18 residues.

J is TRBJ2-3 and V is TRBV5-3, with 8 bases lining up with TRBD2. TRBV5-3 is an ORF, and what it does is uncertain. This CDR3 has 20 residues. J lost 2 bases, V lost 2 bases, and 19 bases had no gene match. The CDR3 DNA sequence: TGTGCCAGAAGCTTCAACCCCACTAGCGGAGGGGGGACAAACACAGATACGCAGTATTTT. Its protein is CARSFNPTSGGGTNTDTQYF.

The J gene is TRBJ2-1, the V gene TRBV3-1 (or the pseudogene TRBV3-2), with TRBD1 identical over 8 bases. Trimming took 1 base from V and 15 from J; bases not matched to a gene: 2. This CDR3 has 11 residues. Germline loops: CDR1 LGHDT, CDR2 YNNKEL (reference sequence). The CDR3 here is CASSQAGGTFF. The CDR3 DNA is TGTGCCAGCAGCCAAGCAGGGGGCACGTTCTTC.

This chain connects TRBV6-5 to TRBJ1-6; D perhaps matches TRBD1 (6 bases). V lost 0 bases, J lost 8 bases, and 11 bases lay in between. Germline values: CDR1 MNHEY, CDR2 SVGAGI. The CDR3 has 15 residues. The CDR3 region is CASSYSGAGDSPLHF. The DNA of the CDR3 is TGTGCCAGCAGTTACTCGGGGGCCGGCGATTCACCCCTCCACTTT.

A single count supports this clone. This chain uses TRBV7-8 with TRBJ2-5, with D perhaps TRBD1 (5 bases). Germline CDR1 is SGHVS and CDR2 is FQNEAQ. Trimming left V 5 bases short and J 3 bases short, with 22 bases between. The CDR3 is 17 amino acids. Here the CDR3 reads CASSPIPMDTEKETQYF. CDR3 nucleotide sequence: TGTGCCAGCAGCCCCATCCCCATGGACACGGAGAAAGAGACCCAGTACTTC.

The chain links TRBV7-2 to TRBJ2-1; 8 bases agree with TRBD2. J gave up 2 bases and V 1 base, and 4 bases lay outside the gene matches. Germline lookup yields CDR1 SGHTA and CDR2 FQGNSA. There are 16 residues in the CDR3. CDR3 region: CASSLEAGVPYNEQFF. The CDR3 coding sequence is TGTGCCAGCAGCTTAGAAGCGGGAGTCCCCTACAATGAGCAGTTCTTC. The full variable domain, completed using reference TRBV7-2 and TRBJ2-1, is GAGVSQSPSNKVTEKGKDVELRCDPISGHTALYWYRQSLGQGLEFLIYFQGNSAPDKSGLPSDRFSAERTGGSVSTLTIQRTQQEDSAVYLCASSLEAGVPYNEQFFGPGTRLTVL.

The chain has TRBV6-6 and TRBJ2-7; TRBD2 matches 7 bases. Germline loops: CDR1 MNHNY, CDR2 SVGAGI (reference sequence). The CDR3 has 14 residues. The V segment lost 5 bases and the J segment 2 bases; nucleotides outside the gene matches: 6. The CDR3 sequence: CASSHQTSTYEQYF. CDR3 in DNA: TGTGCCAGCAGTCACCAGACTAGCACCTACGAGCAGTACTTC.

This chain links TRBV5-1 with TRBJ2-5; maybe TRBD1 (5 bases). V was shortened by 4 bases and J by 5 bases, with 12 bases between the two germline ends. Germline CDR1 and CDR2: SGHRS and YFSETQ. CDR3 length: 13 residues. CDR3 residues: CASSVDAGETQYF. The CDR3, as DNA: TGCGCCAGCAGCGTGGACGCAGGGGAGACCCAGTACTTC.

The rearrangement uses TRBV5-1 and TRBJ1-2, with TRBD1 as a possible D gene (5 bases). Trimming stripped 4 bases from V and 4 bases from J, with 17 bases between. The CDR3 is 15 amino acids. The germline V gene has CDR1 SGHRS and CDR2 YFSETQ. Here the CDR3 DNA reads TGCGCCAGCAGCCAGGGAACAAGGGAGGGCTATGGCTACACCTTC. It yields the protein CASSQGTREGYGYTF.

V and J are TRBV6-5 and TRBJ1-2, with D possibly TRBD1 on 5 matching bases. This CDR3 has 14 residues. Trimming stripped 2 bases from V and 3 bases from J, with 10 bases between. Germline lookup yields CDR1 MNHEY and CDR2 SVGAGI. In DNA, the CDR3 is TGTGCCAGCAGTTACGGAGGGGAGGACTATGGCTACACCTTC. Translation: CASSYGGEDYGYTF.

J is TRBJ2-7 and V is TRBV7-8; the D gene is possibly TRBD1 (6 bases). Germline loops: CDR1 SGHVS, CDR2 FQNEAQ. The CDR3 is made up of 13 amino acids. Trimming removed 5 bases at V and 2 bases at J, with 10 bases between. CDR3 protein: CASSLQGAYEQYF. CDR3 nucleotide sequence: TGTGCCAGCAGCCTACAGGGAGCCTACGAGCAGTACTTC. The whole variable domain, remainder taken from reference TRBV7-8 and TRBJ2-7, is GAGVSQSPRYKVAKRGQDVALRCDPISGHVSLFWYQQALGQGPEFLTYFQNEAQLDKSGLPSDRFFAERPEGSVSTLKIQRTQQEDSAVYLCASSLQGAYEQYFGPGTRLTVT.

CDR3 residues: CASSSLLSRTHSGNTIYF. CDR3 bases: TGTGCCAGCAGCTCCCTACTATCCAGGACACACTCTGGAAACACCATATATTTT. The chain combines TRBV11-2 with TRBJ1-3; tentatively, D is TRBD1 (5 bases). CDR1 and CDR2 from the germline V gene are SGHAT and FQNNGV. Trimming took off 4 bases at V and 0 bases at J, with 19 bases between the two ends. This CDR3 contains 18 residues.

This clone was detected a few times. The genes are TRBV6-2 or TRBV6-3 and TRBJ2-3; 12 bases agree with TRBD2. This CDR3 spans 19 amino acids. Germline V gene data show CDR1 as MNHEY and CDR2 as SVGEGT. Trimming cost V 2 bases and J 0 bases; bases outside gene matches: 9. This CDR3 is CASSYPASGRGSSTDTQYF. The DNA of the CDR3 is TGTGCCAGCAGTTACCCCGCTAGCGGGAGGGGATCTAGCACAGATACGCAGTATTTT.

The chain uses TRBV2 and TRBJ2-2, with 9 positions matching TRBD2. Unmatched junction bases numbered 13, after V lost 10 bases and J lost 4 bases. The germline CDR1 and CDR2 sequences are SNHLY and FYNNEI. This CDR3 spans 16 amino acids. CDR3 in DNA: TGTGCCACCCCGACCTTAGCGGGAGCGAGCACCGGGGAGCTGTTTTTT. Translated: CATPTLAGASTGELFF.